This is a list of T cell receptor beta chains from one sample in a study of early T cells in non-severe SARS-CoV-2 infection. TCRdb processed the 5' RACE reads anew with MiXCR; each CDR3 protein has one entry. The repertoire has more than 35,000 distinct CDR3 sequences, over 4.5% of them found once; the top ten carry 30%. Sample: whole blood. The receptors shown here come from an adult who was a healthcare worker with PCR-confirmed SARS-CoV-2 infection or an uninfected control (not recorded which). CDR3s include the opening cysteine and the closing phenylalanine or tryptophan. D genes are given only for firm matches. Size is stated for part of the rows, as once, few or many counts, or as a class when the clone is expanded.

v_gene,d_gene,j_gene,abundance,CDR3aa,CDR3nt
TRBV7-8,TRBD2,TRBJ2-1,many,CASSFSPSGSYNEQFF,TGTGCCAGCAGCTTCTCACCTAGCGGGAGCTACAATGAGCAGTTCTTC
TRBV7-2,-,TRBJ1-4,many,CASSLSRGSGEKLFF,TGTGCCAGCAGCTTATCCAGGGGATCAGGTGAAAAACTGTTTTTT
TRBV12-3/TRBV12-4,-,TRBJ1-5,many,CASSSTGNQPQHF,TGTGCCAGCAGTTCGACTGGCAATCAGCCCCAGCATTTT
TRBV18,TRBD1,TRBJ2-1,many,CASSEGARNEQFF,TGTGCCAGCTCAGAGGGGGCGCGGAATGAGCAGTTCTTC
TRBV2,-,TRBJ2-5,many,CASSEDLPTQETQYF,TGTGCCAGCAGTGAAGACCTCCCGACCCAAGAGACCCAGTACTTC
TRBV5-5,-,TRBJ2-3,many,CASSRRESVADTQYF,TGTGCCAGCAGCCGTCGGGAGAGTGTCGCAGATACGCAGTATTTT
TRBV11-2,TRBD2,TRBJ2-3,many,CASNTGLMTDTQYF,TGTGCCAGCAACACGGGACTAATGACAGATACGCAGTATTTT
TRBV4-2,TRBD1,TRBJ2-7,many,CASSQGATGGEQYF,TGTGCCAGCAGCCAAGGGGCGACAGGGGGCGAGCAGTACTTC
TRBV19,TRBD1,TRBJ2-7,many,CASSRKPPRTGGYYEQYF,TGTGCCAGTAGCCGGAAACCCCCTAGGACAGGGGGCTACTACGAGCAGTACTTC
TRBV5-1,-,TRBJ2-2,few,CASSQGPRGTGELFF,TGCGCCAGCAGCCAGGGACCCCGCGGCACCGGGGAGCTGTTTTTT
TRBV11-2,-,TRBJ2-1,many,CASAKGYGNNEQFF,TGTGCCAGCGCTAAGGGTTATGGAAACAATGAGCAGTTCTTC
TRBV5-1,-,TRBJ1-1,many,CASSLDVNTEAFF,TGCGCCAGCAGCTTGGATGTGAACACTGAAGCTTTCTTT
TRBV18,TRBD2,TRBJ2-3,many,CASSPRQRGSSTDTQYF,TGTGCCAGCTCACCACGGCAGCGGGGGTCTAGCACAGATACGCAGTATTTT
TRBV7-8,-,TRBJ1-2,many,CASSLGSSANYGYTF,TGTGCCAGCAGCTTAGGAAGTTCGGCGAACTATGGCTACACCTTC
TRBV3-1,TRBD2,TRBJ2-1,few,CASSHGGGNEQFF,TGTGCCAGCAGCCACGGCGGGGGGAATGAGCAGTTCTTC
TRBV28,TRBD2,TRBJ2-1,many,CASTPFGRRNNEQFF,TGTGCCAGCACCCCCTTCGGGAGGCGCAACAATGAGCAGTTCTTC
TRBV6-6,-,TRBJ1-1,many,CAATPGTGTTEVFF,TGTGCCGCCACCCCCGGGACGGGGACCACTGAAGTTTTCTTT
TRBV2,-,TRBJ2-5,many,CASKGAEETQYF,TGTGCCAGCAAAGGGGCAGAAGAGACCCAGTACTTC
TRBV20-1,TRBD1,TRBJ2-7,many,CSARTGQGTYEQYF,TGCAGTGCTAGGACGGGACAGGGGACCTACGAGCAGTACTTC
TRBV6-5,-,TRBJ1-1,many,CASTRWGTMNTEAFF,TGTGCCAGCACCCGCTGGGGGACAATGAACACTGAAGCTTTCTTT
TRBV5-1,TRBD2,TRBJ2-1,many,CASSSTSGTGYNEQFF,TGCGCCAGCAGCAGCACTAGCGGGACGGGGTACAATGAGCAGTTCTTC
TRBV5-1,TRBD2,TRBJ2-1,-,CASSLSAGGIEQFF,TGCGCCAGCAGCTTAAGTGCGGGAGGGATTGAGCAGTTCTTC
TRBV5-1,-,TRBJ2-7,few,CASSGNRGGILRREQYF,TGCGCCAGCAGCGGGAACAGGGGAGGTATTCTACGCAGGGAGCAGTACTTC
TRBV2,-,TRBJ1-4,few,CASKGSFLEKLFF,TGTGCCAGCAAGGGCAGTTTCCTTGAAAAACTGTTTTTT
TRBV18,-,TRBJ2-3,-,CASSPTQFADTQYF,TGTGCCAGCTCACCGACACAATTTGCAGATACGCAGTATTTT
TRBV5-1,-,TRBJ1-6,-,CASSPTGGPSSPLHF,TGCGCCAGCAGCCCCACCGGCGGGCCCAGTTCACCCCTCCACTTT
TRBV27,-,TRBJ2-3,many,CASSLAFSPADTQYF,TGTGCCAGCAGTTTAGCGTTTAGCCCCGCAGATACGCAGTATTTT
TRBV11-2,-,TRBJ2-1,many,CASSLHQGGYNEQFF,TGTGCCAGCAGCTTACACCAGGGCGGTTACAATGAGCAGTTCTTC
TRBV7-8,TRBD1,TRBJ1-1,few,CASSLAGRDRGTEAFF,TGTGCCAGCAGCTTAGCGGGAAGGGACAGGGGCACTGAAGCTTTCTTT
TRBV29-1,-,TRBJ1-1,many,CSVEPSQGSPEAFF,TGCAGCGTTGAACCCTCCCAGGGGAGCCCTGAAGCTTTCTTT
TRBV10-3,-,TRBJ1-3,many,CAISGLNTIYF,TGTGCCATCAGTGGGTTAAACACCATATATTTT
TRBV30,-,TRBJ2-3,-,CAWRLPPEPKYF,TGTGCCTGGAGACTACCACCGGAACCGAAGTATTTT
TRBV6-5,-,TRBJ2-1,many,CASSYSDGYNEQFF,TGTGCCAGCAGTTACTCGGACGGGTACAATGAGCAGTTCTTC
TRBV7-9,-,TRBJ2-3,many,CASSSERRADWDTQYF,TGTGCCAGCAGCTCCGAGAGGCGAGCAGATTGGGATACGCAGTATTTT
TRBV6-6,-,TRBJ1-5,-,CASSYGDGTGNQPQHF,TGTGCCAGCAGTTACGGGGACGGGACGGGCAATCAGCCCCAGCATTTT